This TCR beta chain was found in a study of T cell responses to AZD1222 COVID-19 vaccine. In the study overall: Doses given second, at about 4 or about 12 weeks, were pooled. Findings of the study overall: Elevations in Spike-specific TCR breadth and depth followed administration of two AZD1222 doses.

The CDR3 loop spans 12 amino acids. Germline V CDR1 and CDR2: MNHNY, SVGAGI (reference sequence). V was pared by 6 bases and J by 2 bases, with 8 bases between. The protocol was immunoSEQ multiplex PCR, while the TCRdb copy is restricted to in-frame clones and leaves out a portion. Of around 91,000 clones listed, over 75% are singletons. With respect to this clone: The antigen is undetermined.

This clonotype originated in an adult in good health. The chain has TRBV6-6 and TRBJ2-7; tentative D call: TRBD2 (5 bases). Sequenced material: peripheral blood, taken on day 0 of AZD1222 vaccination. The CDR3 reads CASRTTTYEQYF. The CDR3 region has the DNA TGTGCCAGCAGGACTACTACCTACGAGCAGTACTTC.